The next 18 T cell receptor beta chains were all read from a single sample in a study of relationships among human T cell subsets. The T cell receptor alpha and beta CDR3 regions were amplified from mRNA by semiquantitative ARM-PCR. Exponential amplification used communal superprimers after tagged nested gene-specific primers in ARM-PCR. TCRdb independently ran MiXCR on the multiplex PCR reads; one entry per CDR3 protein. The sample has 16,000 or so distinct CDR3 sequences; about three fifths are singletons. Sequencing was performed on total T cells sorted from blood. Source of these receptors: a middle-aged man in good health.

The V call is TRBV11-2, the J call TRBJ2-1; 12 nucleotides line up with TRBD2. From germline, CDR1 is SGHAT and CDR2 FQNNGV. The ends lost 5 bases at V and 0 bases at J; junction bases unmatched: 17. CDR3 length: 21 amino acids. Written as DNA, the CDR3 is TGTGCCAGCAGCCAGTGGGGTAGACTAGCGGGAGTCATTTTCTCCTACAATGAGCAGTTCTTC. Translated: CASSQWGRLAGVIFSYNEQFF.

The CDR3: CASSLQGEETQYF. The CDR3 nucleotides are TGTGCCAGCAGCCTACAGGGTGAAGAGACCCAGTACTTC. The chain uses TRBV27 and TRBJ2-5; weak D call: TRBD1 (6 bases). Germline V gives CDR1 MNHEY, CDR2 SMNVEV (reference sequence). V was shortened by 6 bases and J by 3 bases, with 11 bases between the two germline ends. This CDR3 comprises 13 residues.

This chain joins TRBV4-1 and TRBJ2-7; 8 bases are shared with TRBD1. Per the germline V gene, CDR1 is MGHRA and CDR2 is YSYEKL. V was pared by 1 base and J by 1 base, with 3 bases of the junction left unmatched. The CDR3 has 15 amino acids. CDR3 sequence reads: CASSQGQGLSYEQYF. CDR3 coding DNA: TGCGCCAGCAGCCAAGGACAGGGGCTTTCCTACGAGCAGTACTTC.

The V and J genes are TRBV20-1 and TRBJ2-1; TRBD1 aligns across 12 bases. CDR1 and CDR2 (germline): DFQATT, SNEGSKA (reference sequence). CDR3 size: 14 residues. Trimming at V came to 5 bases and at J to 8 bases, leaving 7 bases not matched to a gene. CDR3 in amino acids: CSAWGQGASHEQFF. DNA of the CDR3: TGCAGTGCTTGGGGACAGGGGGCTTCACATGAGCAGTTCTTC.

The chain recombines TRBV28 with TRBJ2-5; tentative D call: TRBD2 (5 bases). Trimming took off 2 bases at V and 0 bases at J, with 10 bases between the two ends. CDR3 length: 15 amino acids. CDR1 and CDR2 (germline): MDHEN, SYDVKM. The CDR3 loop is CASSLGRGYQETQYF. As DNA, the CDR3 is TGTGCCAGCAGTTTAGGGCGAGGGTACCAAGAGACCCAGTACTTC.

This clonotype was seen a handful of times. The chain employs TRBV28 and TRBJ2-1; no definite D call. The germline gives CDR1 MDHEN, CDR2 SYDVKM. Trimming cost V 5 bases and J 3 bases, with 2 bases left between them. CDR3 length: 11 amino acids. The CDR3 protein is CASSVYNEQFF. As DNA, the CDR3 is TGTGCCAGCAGTGTCTACAATGAGCAGTTCTTC.

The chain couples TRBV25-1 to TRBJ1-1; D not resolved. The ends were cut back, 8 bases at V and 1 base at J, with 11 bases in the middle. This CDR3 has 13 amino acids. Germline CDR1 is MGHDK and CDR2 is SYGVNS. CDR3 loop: CASGLGQNTEAFF. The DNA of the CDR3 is TGTGCCAGCGGGCTAGGGCAGAACACTGAAGCTTTCTTT.

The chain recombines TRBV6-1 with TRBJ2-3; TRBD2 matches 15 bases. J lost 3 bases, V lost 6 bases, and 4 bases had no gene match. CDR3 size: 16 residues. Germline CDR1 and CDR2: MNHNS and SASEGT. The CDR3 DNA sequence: TGTGCCAGCAGGGAGGGACTAGCGGGAGGAACAGATACGCAGTATTTT. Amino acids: CASREGLAGGTDTQYF.

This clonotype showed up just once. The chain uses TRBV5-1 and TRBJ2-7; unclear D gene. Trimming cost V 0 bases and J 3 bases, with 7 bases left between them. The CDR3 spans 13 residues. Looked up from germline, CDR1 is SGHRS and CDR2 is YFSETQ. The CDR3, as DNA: TGCGCCAGCAGCTTGGGGGTGAACTACGAGCAGTACTTC. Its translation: CASSLGVNYEQYF.

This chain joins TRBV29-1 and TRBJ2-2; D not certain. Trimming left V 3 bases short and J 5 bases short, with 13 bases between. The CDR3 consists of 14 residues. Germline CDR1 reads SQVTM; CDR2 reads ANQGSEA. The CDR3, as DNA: TGCAGCGTTGAGAATACACAAAGAACCGGGGAGCTGTTTTTT. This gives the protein CSVENTQRTGELFF.

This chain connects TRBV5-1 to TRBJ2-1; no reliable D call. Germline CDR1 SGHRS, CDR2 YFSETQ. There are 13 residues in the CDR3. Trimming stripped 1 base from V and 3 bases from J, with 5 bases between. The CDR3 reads CASSLNRYNEQFF. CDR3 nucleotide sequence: TGCGCCAGCAGCTTGAATCGCTACAATGAGCAGTTCTTC.

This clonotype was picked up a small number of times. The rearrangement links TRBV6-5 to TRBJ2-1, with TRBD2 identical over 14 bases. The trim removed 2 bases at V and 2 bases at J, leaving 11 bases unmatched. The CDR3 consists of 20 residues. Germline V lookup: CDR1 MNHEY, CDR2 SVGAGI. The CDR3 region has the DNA TGTGCCAGCAGTTACCCCGACCGGACTAGCGGGGGGACCGCCTACAATGAGCAGTTCTTC. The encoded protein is CASSYPDRTSGGTAYNEQFF.

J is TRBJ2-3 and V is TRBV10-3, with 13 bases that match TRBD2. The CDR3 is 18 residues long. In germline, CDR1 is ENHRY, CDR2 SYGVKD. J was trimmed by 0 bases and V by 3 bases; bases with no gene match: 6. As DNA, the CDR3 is TGTGCCATCAGTGAATCGAAACTAGCGGGGGGGAGCACAGATACGCAGTATTTT. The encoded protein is CAISESKLAGGSTDTQYF.

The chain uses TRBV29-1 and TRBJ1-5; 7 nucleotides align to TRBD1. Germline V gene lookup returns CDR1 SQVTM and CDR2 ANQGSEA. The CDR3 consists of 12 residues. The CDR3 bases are TGCAGTGTAACAGGGGAGGGTCAGCCCCAGCATTTT. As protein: CSVTGEGQPQHF.

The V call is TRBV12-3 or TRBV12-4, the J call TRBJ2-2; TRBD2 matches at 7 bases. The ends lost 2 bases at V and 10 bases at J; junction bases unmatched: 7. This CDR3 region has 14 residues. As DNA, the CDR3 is TGTGCCAGCAGTTTACCTGGGAGGGCCGCGGAGCTGTTTTTT. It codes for CASSLPGRAAELFF.

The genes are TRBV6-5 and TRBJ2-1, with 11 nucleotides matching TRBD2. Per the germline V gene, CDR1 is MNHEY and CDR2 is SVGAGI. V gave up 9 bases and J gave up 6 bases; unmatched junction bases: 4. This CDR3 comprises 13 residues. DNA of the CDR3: TGTGCCAGTCCTAGCGGGGGGTCCAATGAGCAGTTCTTC. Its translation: CASPSGGSNEQFF.

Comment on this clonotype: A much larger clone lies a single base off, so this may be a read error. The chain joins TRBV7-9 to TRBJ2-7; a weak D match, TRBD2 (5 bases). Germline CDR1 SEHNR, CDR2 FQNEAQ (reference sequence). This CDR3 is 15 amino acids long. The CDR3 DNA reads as TGTGCCAGCAGCTTAGTCCCGGGAACCTCCTACGAGCGGTACTTC. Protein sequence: CASSLVPGTSYERYF.

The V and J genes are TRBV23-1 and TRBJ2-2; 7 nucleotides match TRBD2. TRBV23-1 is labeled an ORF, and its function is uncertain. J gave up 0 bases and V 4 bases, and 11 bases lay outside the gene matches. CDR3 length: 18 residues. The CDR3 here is CASSPLRAGSANTGELFF. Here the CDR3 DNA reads TGCGCCAGCAGTCCTTTGAGAGCGGGAAGTGCGAACACCGGGGAGCTGTTTTTT.